The sequence of this TCR beta chain was determined in a study of cytomegalovirus exposure and HLA in healthy donors. Study as a whole: A later analysis reported the same platform for the 120 or so validation repertoires and the 666 first-cohort repertoires. General study findings and limits: Among the CMV-associated chains, a few were confirmed in vitro as specific for CMV antigens.

As regards this clone: Its antigen is as yet unknown.

The assay was immunoSEQ multiplex PCR, and TCRdb's table has in-frame clones only and misses some. The sample has some 190,000 clones; 86% are singletons. Germline CDR1 is SGHRS and CDR2 is YFSETQ. The CDR3 is 16 amino acids. V was clipped by 5 bases and J by 0 bases, with 17 bases between them. The chain employs TRBV5-1 and TRBJ1-2, with D possibly being TRBD1 (5 bases). The material sequenced was PBMCs. The clonotype comes from a woman between 18 and 30 years old in good health and CMV-seronegative. The CDR3 DNA sequence: TGCGCCAGCAGAGTCACCCAAGCAGGGACTAACTATGGCTACACCTTC. Protein sequence: CASRVTQAGTNYGYTF.